These 31 T cell receptor beta chains originate from one sample sequenced in a study of T cells in narcolepsy. TCRdb keeps only in-frame clones here, not all; method: immunoSEQ multiplex PCR. The profile shows 32,000 or so clones, approximately 83% of them singletons. The sample was CD45RA- memory CD4+ T cells from PBMCs. All receptors derive from a human donor with narcolepsy.

This clone was recorded only once. The V call is TRBV5-6, the J call TRBJ1-5, with a possible D match to TRBD1 (5 bases). V shed 4 bases and J shed 1 base, with 15 bases lying between them. CDR1 is SGHDT, CDR2 YYEEEE, per germline. The CDR3 is 16 amino acids. The CDR3 protein is CASSREGWRSNQPQHF. CDR3 DNA: TGTGCCAGCAGCCGCGAGGGGTGGAGGAGCAATCAGCCCCAGCATTTT.

The rearrangement joins TRBV6-4 to TRBJ1-2, with 11 bases that match TRBD1. The trim removed 2 bases at V and 3 bases at J, leaving 11 bases unmatched. From germline, CDR1 is MRHNA and CDR2 SNTAGT. The CDR3 consists of 18 residues. This CDR3 reads CASSDPEGQGAWDYGYTF. Here the CDR3 DNA reads TGTGCCAGCAGTGACCCCGAAGGACAGGGGGCTTGGGACTATGGCTACACCTTC.

The chain couples TRBV7-2 to TRBJ1-1, with a tentative D call TRBD1 (6 bases). Germline CDR1 reads SGHTA; CDR2 reads FQGNSA. V was cut by 4 bases and J by 3 bases, with 18 bases left in between. The CDR3 is made up of 16 amino acids. The CDR3: CASSSVRGAVDTEAFF. As DNA, the CDR3 is TGTGCCAGCAGCTCTGTCCGGGGGGCCGTGGACACTGAAGCTTTCTTT.

This clone was detected once. This chain joins TRBV9 and TRBJ1-2; D uncertain. The germline gives CDR1 SGDLS, CDR2 YYNGEE. V lost 2 bases and J lost 0, with 14 bases in between. The CDR3 has 16 amino acids. DNA for the CDR3: TGTGCCAGCAGCGTGAGTGATAGAGACCCTAACTATGGCTACACCTTC. It translates to CASSVSDRDPNYGYTF.

J is TRBJ1-1 and V is TRBV18; no reliable D call. The CDR3 runs to 13 residues. Trimming cost V 3 bases and J 1 base, with 6 bases left between them. From germline, CDR1 is KGHSH and CDR2 LQKENI. For the CDR3, the DNA is TGTGCCAGCTCACCCTCGGGGAACACTGAAGCTTTCTTT. Translation gives CASSPSGNTEAFF. Supplemented by reference TRBV18 and TRBJ1-1, the full variable domain reads NAGVMQNPRHLVRRRGQEARLRCSPMKGHSHVYWYRQLPEEGLKFMVYLQKENIIDESGMPKERFSAEFPKEGPSILRIQQVVRGDSAAYFCASSPSGNTEAFFGQGTRLTVV.

This clone was seen a few times. The chain links TRBV7-2 to TRBJ2-5; 7 bases fit TRBD2. With 8 bases clipped from V and 2 bases from J, the junction kept 5 bases outside the gene matches. This CDR3 comprises 13 residues. Germline V lookup: CDR1 SGHTA, CDR2 FQGNSA. CDR3 sequence reads: CASAPSGQETQYF. CDR3 DNA sequence: TGTGCCAGCGCCCCTAGCGGTCAAGAGACCCAGTACTTC.

This chain connects TRBV11-3 to TRBJ2-4; 12 bases map to TRBD2. V lost 4 bases to trimming and J lost 16 bases; unmatched junction nucleotides: 8. CDR3 length equals 13 residues. Germline V gives CDR1 SGHNT, CDR2 YENEEA. The chain's CDR3 is CASSSPGLAGPYF. The CDR3 DNA reads TGTGCCAGCAGCTCCCCGGGACTAGCGGGCCCATACTTC.

The chain carries TRBV7-3 and TRBJ2-3, with 12 bases lining up with TRBD2. The length of the CDR3 is 16 residues. J lost 5 bases, V lost 2 bases, and 5 bases had no gene match. Germline-derived CDR1 and CDR2 are SGHTA and FQGTGA. The CDR3 sequence: CASSLYASGGEDTQYF. CDR3 sequence (DNA): TGTGCCAGCAGCTTATACGCTAGCGGGGGGGAAGATACGCAGTATTTT.

This clone was seen only a few times. V and J are TRBV2 and TRBJ1-6, with no clear D. Trimming took off 7 bases at V and 7 bases at J, with 20 bases between the two ends. Germline V CDR1 and CDR2: SNHLY, FYNNEI. The CDR3 loop spans 16 amino acids. The CDR3 loop reads CASNPSGPAKNSPLHF. In nucleotides, the CDR3 is TGTGCCAGCAACCCCTCTGGGCCTGCGAAGAATTCACCCCTCCACTTT.

The chain couples TRBV7-9 to TRBJ2-7; D could derive from TRBD1 or TRBD2 (5 bases each). Germline values: CDR1 SEHNR, CDR2 FQNEAQ (reference sequence). This CDR3 is built from 13 residues. V lost 5 bases to trimming and J lost 5 bases, with 13 bases between them. DNA of the CDR3: TGTGCCAGCAGCCCCCGGGGACCGGACGAGCAGTACTTC. Its translation: CASSPRGPDEQYF.

This chain links TRBV2 with TRBJ1-1, with TRBD1 identical over 9 bases. The CDR3 length is 15 residues. CDR1 SNHLY and CDR2 FYNNEI come from the germline V gene. V lost 8 bases to trimming and J lost 1 base; unmatched junction nucleotides: 8. CDR3 DNA: TGTGCCAGCTGGCCCTCGGGACAGGGGAACACTGAAGCTTTCTTT. This translates into CASWPSGQGNTEAFF.

V and J are TRBV18 and TRBJ2-7; weak D call: TRBD1 (6 bases). This CDR3 is built from 16 residues. The germline V gene has CDR1 KGHSH and CDR2 LQKENI. V dropped 2 bases and J dropped 1 base, with 15 bases sitting between them. CDR3 bases: TGTGCCAGCTCACCAGGACGGTCAGGGGTTTCCTACGAGCAGTACTTC. Residues: CASSPGRSGVSYEQYF. Full variable domain (remainder filled in from reference TRBV18 and TRBJ2-7): NAGVMQNPRHLVRRRGQEARLRCSPMKGHSHVYWYRQLPEEGLKFMVYLQKENIIDESGMPKERFSAEFPKEGPSILRIQQVVRGDSAAYFCASSPGRSGVSYEQYFGPGTRLTVT.

This clone came up once. The chain combines TRBV11-2 with TRBJ1-2; no clear D gene. V lost 1 base and J lost 3, with 12 bases in between. The V gene's germline CDR1 is SGHAT and CDR2 FQNNGV. The CDR3 has 15 amino acids. The CDR3 region is CASSLVTGWDYGYTF. CDR3 nucleotides: TGTGCCAGCAGCTTAGTCACGGGATGGGACTATGGCTACACCTTC.

Comment on this clone: The junction departs from germline at one end; a sequencing error may be responsible. This chain uses TRBV12-5 with TRBJ2-1; 12 bases map to TRBD2. Germline V gene lookup returns CDR1 LGHNT and CDR2 FRNRAP. The CDR3 totals 14 residues. The CDR3 nucleotides are TGTGCTGGTGGTCCGACTAGCGGGGGCAATGAGCAGTTCTTC. It translates to CAGGPTSGGNEQFF.

The V gene is TRBV6-5, the J gene TRBJ1-1, with 9 positions matching TRBD1. In germline, CDR1 is MNHEY, CDR2 SVGAGI. Losses at the gene ends were 6 bases for V and 1 base for J; bases not matched to a gene: 6. This CDR3 has 15 residues. CDR3 region: CASRETGGSNTEAFF. Here the CDR3 DNA reads TGTGCCAGCAGAGAGACAGGGGGATCGAACACTGAAGCTTTCTTT.

The J gene is TRBJ1-5, the V gene TRBV19; a possible D gene is TRBD1 (5 bases). Looked up from germline, CDR1 is LNHDA and CDR2 is SQIVND (reference sequence). The CDR3 extends over 17 amino acids. Trimming stripped 7 bases from V and 2 bases from J, with 21 bases between. The CDR3 here is CASIPSEGTMGNQPQHF. Here the CDR3 DNA reads TGTGCCAGTATCCCCTCTGAGGGGACGATGGGCAATCAGCCCCAGCATTTT.

The chain uses TRBV18 and TRBJ2-5, with D possibly TRBD1 on 6 matching bases. The V gene lost 3 bases and the J gene lost 4 bases, with 18 bases spanning the gap. The CDR3 has 16 residues. Germline assignment: CDR1 KGHSH and CDR2 LQKENI. The DNA for the CDR3 is TGTGCCAGCTCACCTGGTCGGGGAACAGGGATAGAGACCCAGTACTTC. This codes for CASSPGRGTGIETQYF. The entire variable domain, with the rest obtained from reference TRBV18 and TRBJ2-5, is as follows: NAGVMQNPRHLVRRRGQEARLRCSPMKGHSHVYWYRQLPEEGLKFMVYLQKENIIDESGMPKERFSAEFPKEGPSILRIQQVVRGDSAAYFCASSPGRGTGIETQYFGPGTRLLVL.

The chain couples TRBV19 to TRBJ2-3; D may correspond to TRBD1 or TRBD2 (5 bases each). The germline V and J ends were trimmed by 6 bases and 2 bases, with 15 bases remaining between them. CDR1 is LNHDA, CDR2 SQIVND, per germline (reference sequence). The CDR3 is 15 residues long. The CDR3 coding sequence is TGTGCCAGTAGGAGAGGGGTGGGATACACAGATACGCAGTATTTT. Protein: CASRRGVGYTDTQYF.

The V and J genes are TRBV5-5 and TRBJ1-1; TRBD1 agrees at 12 bases. In germline, CDR1 is SGHKS, CDR2 YYEKEE (reference sequence). This CDR3 is 14 amino acids long. J was trimmed by 7 bases and V by 2 bases; bases with no gene match: 3. CDR3 region: CASSLGTGGSEAFF. The CDR3 nucleotides are TGTGCCAGCAGCTTAGGGACAGGGGGCAGTGAAGCTTTCTTT.

The chain couples TRBV6-6 to TRBJ2-2, with D perhaps assigned TRBD1 or TRBD2 (5 bases each). This CDR3 comprises 16 residues. The germline V gene encodes CDR1 MNHNY and CDR2 SVGAGI (reference sequence). The CDR3: CAISPREGPNTGELFF. The CDR3 DNA reads as TGTGCAATCTCTCCGCGCGAGGGACCGAACACCGGGGAGCTGTTTTTT.

Here the CDR3 DNA reads TGTGCCAGCAGCGTAGGGGACAGGGGGCGCTTGGATGAGCAGTTCTTC. This sequence encodes CASSVGDRGRLDEQFF. The chain combines TRBV9 with TRBJ2-1; 12 positions agree with TRBD1. Germline trimming cut 0 bases from V and 8 bases from J; bases unmatched to any gene: 6. The CDR3 is 16 amino acids. The V gene's germline CDR1 is SGDLS and CDR2 YYNGEE.

The J gene is TRBJ2-5, the V gene TRBV7-2; no reliable D call. Trimming removed 0 bases from V and 4 bases from J, with 9 bases in between. The CDR3 runs 14 residues. Germline V CDR1 and CDR2: SGHTA, FQGNSA. This chain's CDR3 is CASSLAFLGETQYF. The CDR3 DNA follows: TGTGCCAGCAGCTTAGCTTTTCTTGGAGAGACCCAGTACTTC.

The rearrangement joins TRBV6-6 to TRBJ2-7; D uncertain. Germline V gene sequence: CDR1 MNHNY, CDR2 SVGAGI (reference sequence). CDR3 length: 14 residues. V lost 6 bases, J lost 7 bases, and 19 bases lay in between. The CDR3 DNA reads TGTGCCAGCAGCCCCGAATCGGACGACCAAGAGCAGTACTTC. Its translation: CASSPESDDQEQYF.

In its sample, this clone was seen a few times. V is TRBV6-1 and J is TRBJ2-2, with D perhaps matching TRBD2 (6 bases). This CDR3 has 15 amino acids. Per germline, CDR1 MNHNS and CDR2 SASEGT. V gave up 6 bases and J gave up 5 bases, with 16 bases separating them. CDR3 DNA sequence: TGTGCCAGCAGCATAGGGGAGGTAGGGACCGGGGAGCTGTTTTTT. Translating it yields CASSIGEVGTGELFF.

Comment on this clone: Other nucleotide sequences in the sample specify the same CDR3. V gene TRBV7-9 combines with J gene TRBJ2-7; either TRBD1 or TRBD2 may supply D (6 bases each). V dropped 6 bases and J dropped 5 bases, with 23 bases sitting between them. Per the germline V gene, CDR1 is SEHNR and CDR2 is FQNEAQ (reference sequence). The CDR3 runs 16 residues. This CDR3 is CASRKSRGAIDHEQYF. The CDR3, as DNA: TGTGCCAGCAGAAAATCGAGGGGGGCCATTGACCACGAGCAGTACTTC. The full variable domain, completed using reference TRBV7-9 and TRBJ2-7, is DTGVSQNPRHKITKRGQNVTFRCDPISEHNRLYWYRQTLGQGPEFLTYFQNEAQLEKSRLLSDRFSAERPKGSFSTLEIQRTEQGDSAMYLCASRKSRGAIDHEQYFGPGTRLTVT.

In this sample, this clone turned up a few times. The J gene is TRBJ2-1, the V gene TRBV11-2; the D gene could be TRBD1 or TRBD2 (5 bases each). The CDR3 extends over 16 amino acids. The V end was cut by 5 bases, the J end by 5 bases, with 19 bases between. The V gene's germline CDR1 is SGHAT and CDR2 FQNNGV. CDR3 in DNA: TGTGCCAGCAGCCTACCCTTCAGGGCTAGCCACAATGAGCAGTTCTTC. Its translation is CASSLPFRASHNEQFF.

V gene TRBV19 combines with J gene TRBJ2-2, with 10 bases identical to TRBD2. The CDR3 covers 14 residues. The ends lost 7 bases at V and 1 base at J; junction bases unmatched: 0. CDR1 is LNHDA, CDR2 SQIVND, per germline (reference sequence). CDR3: CASTSGGNTGELFF. For the CDR3, the DNA is TGTGCCAGTACTAGCGGGGGGAACACCGGGGAGCTGTTTTTT.

This chain joins TRBV13 and TRBJ2-1; 15 nucleotides match TRBD2. Trimming removed 5 bases from V and 7 bases from J; junction bases left unmatched: 3. Germline CDR1 and CDR2: PRHDT and FYEKMQ (reference sequence). CDR3 size: 15 residues. The CDR3 nucleotides are TGTGCCAGCAGCCGGGGACTAGCGGGGGGAAATGAGCAGTTCTTC. Translated, it gives CASSRGLAGGNEQFF. The full variable domain, with the rest looked up from reference TRBV13 and TRBJ2-1, is AAGVIQSPRHLIKEKRETATLKCYPIPRHDTVYWYQQGPGQDPQFLISFYEKMQSDKGSIPDRFSAQQFSDYHSELNMSSLELGDSALYFCASSRGLAGGNEQFFGPGTRLTVL.

V is TRBV5-6 and J is TRBJ1-1; D uncertain. Trimming took 0 bases from V and 4 from J, leaving 13 bases between them. In germline, CDR1 is SGHDT, CDR2 YYEEEE. This CDR3 is built from 15 residues. The CDR3 loop is CASSLGSAGRTEAFF. In DNA, the CDR3 is TGTGCCAGCAGCTTGGGATCGGCCGGGCGCACTGAAGCTTTCTTT.

This chain connects TRBV18 to TRBJ2-7; TRBD1 is a possible D gene (5 bases). The CDR3 runs 16 residues. Trimming cost V 3 bases and J 5 bases, with 20 bases left between them. Germline CDR1 and CDR2: KGHSH and LQKENI. The CDR3 spells CASSPRSAGSFHEQYF. CDR3 in DNA: TGTGCCAGCTCACCTCGGTCGGCAGGGTCTTTCCACGAGCAGTACTTC.

The rearrangement joins TRBV6-1 to TRBJ1-1, with a weak D call TRBD1 (6 bases). V was trimmed by 6 bases and J by 4 bases, leaving 15 bases between them. CDR1 is MNHNS, CDR2 SASEGT, per germline. There are 14 residues in the CDR3. CDR3 protein: CASRTGGWATEAFF. CDR3 nucleotides: TGTGCCAGCAGGACGGGGGGCTGGGCCACTGAAGCTTTCTTT.